This T cell receptor (beta chain) is from a study of glioma-infiltrating T cells after dendritic cell vaccination (dated by TCRdb to 2015 to 2016). Regarding the complete study: Of the 15 glioblastoma patients in the cohort, all drawn from Phase I and II dendritic cell vaccination trials, 9 were newly diagnosed and 6 had recurrent disease. Between the early 2000s and the early 2010s, the patients were given dendritic cell vaccination pulsed with autologous tumor lysate. The vaccine was prepared from monocyte-derived dendritic cells that were cultured for about 7 days with IL-4 and GM-CSF and then pulsed overnight with autologous tumor lysate. Three intradermal dendritic cell vaccine injections were administered to patients at biweekly intervals in the arm below the axilla. Deep sequencing of TCR beta CDR3 regions was used to quantify tumor-infiltrating lymphocyte content and compare tumor and blood repertoires in dendritic cell-vaccinated glioblastoma patients. TCR sequencing metrics, including TIL content and tumor-blood repertoire overlap, were correlated with survival after dendritic cell vaccination. General findings and caveats noted by the study authors: The three-group TCR overlap response model was characterized as speculative, and prospective validation of the model was stated to be required. The cohort was small and heterogeneous, only a few patients had full blood and tumor sets, and even fewer had initial-recurrent tumor pairs. TCR clonality showed no direct relationship with survival, which suggests that a diverse polyclonal response may be important. Longer time to progression and overall survival after dendritic cell vaccination were predicted by higher estimated pretreatment TIL content.

Using the immunoSEQ assay, TCRB CDR3 regions were amplified from approximately 2 micrograms of genomic DNA, or from all available DNA when less than that was on hand. The multiplex PCR relied on 60 forward primers for TCR V beta segments and 13 reverse primers for J beta segments. Synthetic control templates were spiked into each sample at limiting dilution to estimate reads per starting template. The Illumina HiSeq System generated sequencing reads of 87 bp. Per the authors' processing: PCR and sequencing errors were removed by a nearest neighbor algorithm that merged closely related sequences. TCR overlap was defined as the percentage of unique tumor TCR beta sequences that were also present in the same patient's peripheral blood. The table was pulled from immuneACCESS by TCRdb, which kept in-frame rearrangements only. Such tables lose some clones; where checked, under half of the loss comes from unresolved V genes, and the rest has no known cause. Clonal size and the V and J genes are those of that table, whereas D and trimming came from the DNA. For this sample the table gives fewer than 85,000 clones, of which roughly 90% were detected only once. Approximately 2.9% of the sample is held by the ten biggest clonotypes.

A remark on this clone: Its antigen target is currently unknown. The record has no base qualities; no much larger clone is one base away.

Selection of patients required sufficient residual fresh-frozen tumor tissue and over two years of available survival data. Although molecular status otherwise differed among the glioblastoma patients, no patient had an isocitrate dehydrogenase mutation. PBMC were collected before vaccination, two weeks after the third vaccination, and at tumor progression if tumor progression occurred. The Qiagen DNeasy Blood extraction Kit was used for extraction of genomic DNA. The V end loses 4 bases and the J end loses 2 bases, and a stretch of 11 bases separates them. Including cysteine and phenylalanine, the CDR3 has 14 amino acids. Just CDR3 DNA is preserved here, 42 bases in frame from base 1. Looking up the germline V gene yields CDR1 SQVTM and CDR2 ANQGSEA.

The rearrangement combines TRBV29-1 with TRBJ1-4, with the D gene not clear enough to name. The TCR comes from a human donor with glioblastoma. The input for sequencing was blood, taken before dendritic cell vaccination. For the CDR3, the sequence is CSVAPGGTNEKLFF. The nucleotides read TGCAGCGTTGCCCCCGGCGGGACTAATGAAAAACTGTTTTTT.